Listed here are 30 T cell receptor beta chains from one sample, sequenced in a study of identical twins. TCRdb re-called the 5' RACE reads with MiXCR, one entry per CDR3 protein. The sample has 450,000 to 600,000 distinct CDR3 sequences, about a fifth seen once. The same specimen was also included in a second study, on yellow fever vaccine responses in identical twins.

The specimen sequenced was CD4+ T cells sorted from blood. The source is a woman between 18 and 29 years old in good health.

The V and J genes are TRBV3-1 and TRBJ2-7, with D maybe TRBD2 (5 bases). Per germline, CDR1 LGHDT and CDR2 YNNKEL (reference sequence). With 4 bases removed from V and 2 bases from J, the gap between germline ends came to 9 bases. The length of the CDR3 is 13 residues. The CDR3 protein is CASSRRAAYEQYF. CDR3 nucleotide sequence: TGTGCCAGCAGCCGGCGGGCCGCCTACGAGCAGTACTTC.

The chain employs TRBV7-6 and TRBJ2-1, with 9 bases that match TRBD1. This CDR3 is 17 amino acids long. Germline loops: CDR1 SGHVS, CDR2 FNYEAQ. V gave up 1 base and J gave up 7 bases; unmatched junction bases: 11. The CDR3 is CASSLVPRDRAYNEQFF. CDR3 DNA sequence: TGTGCCAGCAGCTTAGTGCCCCGGGACAGGGCATATAATGAGCAGTTCTTC.

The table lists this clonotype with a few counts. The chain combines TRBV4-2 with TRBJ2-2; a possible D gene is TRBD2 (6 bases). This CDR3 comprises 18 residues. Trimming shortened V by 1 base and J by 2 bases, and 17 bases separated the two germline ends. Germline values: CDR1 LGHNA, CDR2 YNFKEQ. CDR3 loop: CASSQVGLGVPNTGELFF. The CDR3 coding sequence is TGTGCCAGCAGCCAAGTGGGACTTGGGGTGCCTAACACCGGGGAGCTGTTTTTT.

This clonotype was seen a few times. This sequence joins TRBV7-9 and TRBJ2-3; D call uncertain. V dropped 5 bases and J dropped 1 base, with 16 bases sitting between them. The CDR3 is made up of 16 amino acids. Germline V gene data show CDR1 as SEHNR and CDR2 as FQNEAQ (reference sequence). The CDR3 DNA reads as TGTGCCAGCAGCCCCAATTTGCAAGGCGGCACAGATACGCAGTATTTT. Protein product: CASSPNLQGGTDTQYF.

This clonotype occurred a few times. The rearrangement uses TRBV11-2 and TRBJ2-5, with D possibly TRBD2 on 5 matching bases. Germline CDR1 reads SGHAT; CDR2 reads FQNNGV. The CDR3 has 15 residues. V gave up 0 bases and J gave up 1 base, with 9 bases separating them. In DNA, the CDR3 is TGTGCCAGCAGCTTAGATGGTGGGAGCCAAGAGACCCAGTACTTC. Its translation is CASSLDGGSQETQYF.

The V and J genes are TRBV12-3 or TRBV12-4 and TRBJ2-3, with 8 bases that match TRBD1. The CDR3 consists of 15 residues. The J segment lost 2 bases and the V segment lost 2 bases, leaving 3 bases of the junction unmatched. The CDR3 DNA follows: TGTGCCAGCAGTTTACCGGGACAGGCCACAGATACGCAGTATTTT. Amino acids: CASSLPGQATDTQYF.

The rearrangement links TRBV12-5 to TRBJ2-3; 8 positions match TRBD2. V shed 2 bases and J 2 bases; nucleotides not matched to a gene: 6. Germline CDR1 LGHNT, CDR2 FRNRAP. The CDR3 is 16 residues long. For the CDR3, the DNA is TGTGCTAGTGGTTTGCACTCGACTAGCGTCACAGATACGCAGTATTTT. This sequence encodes CASGLHSTSVTDTQYF.

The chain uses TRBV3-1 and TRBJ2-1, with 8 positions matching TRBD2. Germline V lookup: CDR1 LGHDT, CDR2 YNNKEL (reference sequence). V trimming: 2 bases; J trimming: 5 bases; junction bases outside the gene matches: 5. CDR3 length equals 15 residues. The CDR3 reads CASSQPGGGHNEQFF. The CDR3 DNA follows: TGTGCCAGCAGCCAACCGGGGGGGGGCCACAATGAGCAGTTCTTC.

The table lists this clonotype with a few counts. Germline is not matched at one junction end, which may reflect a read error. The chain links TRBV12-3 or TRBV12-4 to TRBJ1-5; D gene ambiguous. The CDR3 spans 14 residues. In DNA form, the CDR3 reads TGTGCCAGCACCAAAGCTAATGAGCGTCAGGCCCAGCATTTT. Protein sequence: CASTKANERQAQHF.

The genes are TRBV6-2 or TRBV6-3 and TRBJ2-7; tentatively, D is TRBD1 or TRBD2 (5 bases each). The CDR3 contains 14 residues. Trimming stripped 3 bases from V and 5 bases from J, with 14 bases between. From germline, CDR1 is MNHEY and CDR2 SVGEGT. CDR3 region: CASSYWGSPHEQYF. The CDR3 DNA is TGTGCCAGCAGTTATTGGGGGAGTCCCCACGAGCAGTACTTC.

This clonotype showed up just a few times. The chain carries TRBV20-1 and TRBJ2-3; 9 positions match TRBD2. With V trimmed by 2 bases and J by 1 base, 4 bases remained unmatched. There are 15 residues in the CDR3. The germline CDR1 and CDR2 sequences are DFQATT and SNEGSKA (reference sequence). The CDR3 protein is CSARSLAGRTDTQYF. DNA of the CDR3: TGCAGTGCTAGAAGCCTAGCGGGGCGCACAGATACGCAGTATTTT.

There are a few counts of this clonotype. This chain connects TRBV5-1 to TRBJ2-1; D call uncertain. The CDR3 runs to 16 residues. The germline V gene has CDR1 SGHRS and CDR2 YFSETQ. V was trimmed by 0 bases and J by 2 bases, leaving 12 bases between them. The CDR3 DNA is TGCGCCAGCAGCTTGGATCGGCAGAGCCCCTACAATGAGCAGTTCTTC. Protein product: CASSLDRQSPYNEQFF.

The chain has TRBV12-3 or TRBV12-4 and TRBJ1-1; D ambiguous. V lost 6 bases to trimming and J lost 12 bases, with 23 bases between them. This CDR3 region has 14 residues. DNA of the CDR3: TGTGCCAGCAGGGCGATGTCTGGAAGGGCTACGACTTTCTTT. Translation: CASRAMSGRATTFF.

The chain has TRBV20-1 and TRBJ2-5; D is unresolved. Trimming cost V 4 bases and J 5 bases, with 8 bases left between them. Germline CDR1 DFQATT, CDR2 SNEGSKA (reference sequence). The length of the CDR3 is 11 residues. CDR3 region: CSATGWETQYF. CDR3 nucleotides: TGCAGTGCTACCGGATGGGAGACCCAGTACTTC.

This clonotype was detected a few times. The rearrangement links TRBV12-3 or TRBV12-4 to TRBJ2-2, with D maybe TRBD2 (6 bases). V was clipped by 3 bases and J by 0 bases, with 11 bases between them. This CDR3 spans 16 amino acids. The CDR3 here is CASSFLRGTNTGELFF. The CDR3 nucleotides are TGTGCCAGCAGTTTCTTGCGGGGAACGAACACCGGGGAGCTGTTTTTT.

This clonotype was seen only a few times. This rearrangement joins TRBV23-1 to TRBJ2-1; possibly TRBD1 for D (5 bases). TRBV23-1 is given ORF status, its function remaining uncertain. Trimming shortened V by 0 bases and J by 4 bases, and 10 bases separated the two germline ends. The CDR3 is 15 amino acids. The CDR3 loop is CASSQSSRQYNEQFF. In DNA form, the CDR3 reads TGCGCCAGCAGTCAATCGAGCAGACAGTACAATGAGCAGTTCTTC.

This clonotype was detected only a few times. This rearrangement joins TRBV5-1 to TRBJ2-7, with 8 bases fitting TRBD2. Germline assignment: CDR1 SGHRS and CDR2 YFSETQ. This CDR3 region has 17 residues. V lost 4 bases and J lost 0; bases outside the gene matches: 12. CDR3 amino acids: CASSQLWREDPSYEQYF. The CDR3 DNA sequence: TGCGCCAGCAGCCAGTTATGGCGGGAGGATCCCTCCTACGAGCAGTACTTC.

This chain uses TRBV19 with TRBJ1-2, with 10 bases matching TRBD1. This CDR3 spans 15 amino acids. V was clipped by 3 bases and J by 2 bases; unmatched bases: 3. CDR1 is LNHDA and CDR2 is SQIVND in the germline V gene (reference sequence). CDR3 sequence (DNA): TGTGCCAGTAGTATGGGACAGGGGAACAACTATGGCTACACCTTC. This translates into CASSMGQGNNYGYTF.

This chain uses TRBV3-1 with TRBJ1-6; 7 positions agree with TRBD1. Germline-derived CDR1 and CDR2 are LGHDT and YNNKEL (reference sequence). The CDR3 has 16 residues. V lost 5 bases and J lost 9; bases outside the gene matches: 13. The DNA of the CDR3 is TGTGCCAGCAGCAAAAGGACAGGCTCGGGAATTTCACCCCTCCACTTT. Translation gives CASSKRTGSGISPLHF.

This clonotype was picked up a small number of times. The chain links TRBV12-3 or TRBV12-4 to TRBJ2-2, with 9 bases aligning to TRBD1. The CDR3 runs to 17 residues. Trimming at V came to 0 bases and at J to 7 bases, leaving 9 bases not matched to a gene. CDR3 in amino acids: CASSLATGTGRYGELFF. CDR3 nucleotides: TGTGCCAGCAGTTTAGCTACCGGGACAGGGAGATACGGGGAGCTGTTTTTT.

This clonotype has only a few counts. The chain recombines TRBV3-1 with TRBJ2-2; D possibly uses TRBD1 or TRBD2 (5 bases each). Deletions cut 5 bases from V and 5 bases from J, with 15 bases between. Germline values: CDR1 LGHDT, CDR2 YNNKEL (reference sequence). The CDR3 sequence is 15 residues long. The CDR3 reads CASSNGAGITGELFF. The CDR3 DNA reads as TGTGCCAGCAGCAACGGGGCGGGCATTACCGGGGAGCTGTTTTTT.

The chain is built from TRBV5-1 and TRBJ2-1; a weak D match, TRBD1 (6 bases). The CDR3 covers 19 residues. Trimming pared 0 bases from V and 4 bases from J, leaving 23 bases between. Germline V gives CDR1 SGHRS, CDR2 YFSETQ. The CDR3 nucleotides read TGCGCCAGCAGCTTGGCTCCAGGGGCCGTTTCTTTAATTTACAATGAGCAGTTCTTC. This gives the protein CASSLAPGAVSLIYNEQFF.

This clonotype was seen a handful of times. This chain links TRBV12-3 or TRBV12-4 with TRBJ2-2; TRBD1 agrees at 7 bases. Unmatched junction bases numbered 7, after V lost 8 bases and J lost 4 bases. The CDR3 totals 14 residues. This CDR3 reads CASQTGAITGELFF. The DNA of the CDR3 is TGTGCCAGCCAAACAGGGGCCATCACCGGGGAGCTGTTTTTT.

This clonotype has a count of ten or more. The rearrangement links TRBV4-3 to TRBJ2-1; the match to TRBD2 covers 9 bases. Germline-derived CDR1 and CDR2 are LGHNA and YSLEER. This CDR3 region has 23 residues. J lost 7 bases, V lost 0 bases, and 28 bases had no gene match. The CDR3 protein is CASSQDEKRTNFLAGAKPNEQFF. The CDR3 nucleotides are TGCGCCAGCAGCCAAGATGAGAAAAGGACAAATTTTTTAGCGGGGGCGAAGCCAAATGAGCAGTTCTTC.

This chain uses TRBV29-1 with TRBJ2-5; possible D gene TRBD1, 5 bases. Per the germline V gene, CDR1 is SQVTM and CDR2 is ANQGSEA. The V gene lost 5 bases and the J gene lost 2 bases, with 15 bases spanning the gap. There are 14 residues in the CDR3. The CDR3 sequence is CSVLRGHLQETQYF. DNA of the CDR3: TGCAGCGTTCTTCGCGGACACCTTCAAGAGACCCAGTACTTC.

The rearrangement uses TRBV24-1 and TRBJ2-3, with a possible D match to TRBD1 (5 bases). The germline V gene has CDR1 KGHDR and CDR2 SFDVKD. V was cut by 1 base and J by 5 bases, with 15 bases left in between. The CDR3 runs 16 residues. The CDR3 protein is CATSDFATAQGDTQYF. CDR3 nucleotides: TGTGCCACCAGTGATTTCGCGACAGCCCAGGGAGATACGCAGTATTTT.

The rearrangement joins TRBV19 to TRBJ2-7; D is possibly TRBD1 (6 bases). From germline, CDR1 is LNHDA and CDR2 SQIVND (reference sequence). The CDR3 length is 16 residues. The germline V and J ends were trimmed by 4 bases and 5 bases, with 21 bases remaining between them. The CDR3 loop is CASSTGVQIGVHEQYF. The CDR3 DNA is TGTGCCAGTAGTACAGGGGTGCAGATCGGGGTCCACGAGCAGTACTTC. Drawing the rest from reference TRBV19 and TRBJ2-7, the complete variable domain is DGGITQSPKYLFRKEGQNVTLSCEQNLNHDAMYWYRQDPGQGLRLIYYSQIVNDFQKGDIAEGYSVSREKKESFPLTVTSAQKNPTAFYLCASSTGVQIGVHEQYFGPGTRLTVT.

The CDR3 loop is CASSLVLAGNTDTQYF. For the CDR3, the DNA is TGCGCCAGCAGCTTGGTACTAGCGGGAAACACAGATACGCAGTATTTT. The rearrangement uses TRBV5-1 and TRBJ2-3, with TRBD2 matching 10 bases. This CDR3 is built from 16 residues. The V gene's germline CDR1 is SGHRS and CDR2 YFSETQ. Trimming cost V 0 bases and J 2 bases; bases outside gene matches: 3.

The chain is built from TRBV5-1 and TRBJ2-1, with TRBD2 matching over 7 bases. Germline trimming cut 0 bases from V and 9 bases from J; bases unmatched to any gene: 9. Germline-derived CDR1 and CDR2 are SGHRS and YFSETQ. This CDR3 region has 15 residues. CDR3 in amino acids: CASSLGFEPGGEQFF. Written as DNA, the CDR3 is TGCGCCAGCAGCTTGGGGTTCGAGCCGGGGGGTGAGCAGTTCTTC.

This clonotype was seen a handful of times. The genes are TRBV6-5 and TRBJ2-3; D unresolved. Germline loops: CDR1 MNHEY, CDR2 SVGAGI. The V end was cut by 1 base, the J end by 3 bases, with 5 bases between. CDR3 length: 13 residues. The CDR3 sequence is CASSYWQTDTQYF. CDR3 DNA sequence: TGTGCCAGCAGTTACTGGCAAACAGATACGCAGTATTTT.